This TCR beta chain was recovered during a study of PD-L1 blockade in urothelial cancer. Study as a whole: Patients had received 0 to 3 prior chemotherapy regimens.

The table came from immunoSEQ multiplex PCR; TCRdb's copy has only in-frame clones and leaves some out. The sample records about 110,000 clones, roughly 84% being singletons. This specimen consisted of PBMCs, obtained around atezolizumab (anti-PD-L1) treatment. The sequence derives from a man aged 45-60 years with urothelial cancer.

Here the CDR3 DNA reads TGTGCCAGCAGTTTAATGATGGGGGGAGCCAAAAACATTCAGTACTTC. Translation gives CASSLMMGGAKNIQYF. The V call is TRBV28, the J call TRBJ2-4, with D tentatively TRBD2 (6 bases). The CDR3 loop spans 16 amino acids. V was cut by 2 bases and J by 0 bases, with 11 bases left in between. Germline V CDR1 and CDR2: MDHEN, SYDVKM.